This T cell receptor beta chain was observed in a study of blood T cell repertoires in COVID-19 (dated by TCRdb to 2020 to 2022). Context from the whole study: Collaborator samples came from the United States, Italy and Spain and covered acute and convalescent phases of COVID-19. The dataset comprised deeply sampled blood TCRbeta repertoires from subjects exposed to, actively infected with, or recovered from COVID-19. Where available, HLA class I and class II types were obtained from metadata supplied by the sample provider rather than from assay-based typing. The material from the prospective study consisted of cDNA or gDNA derived from T cells, B-cell-depleted T cells, or PBMCs. The samples were drawn from two sources: the first 160 participants of the ongoing ImmuneRACE study, and fewer than 1,500 subjects contributed by 6 global collaborators. The repertoires were released in a freely available public database intended as a resource for research on the immune response to SARS-CoV-2. A de-identified subject ID, COVID-19 status, age in years and sex were almost always included in the sample metadata.

Remarks on this clone: What this receptor recognizes is not known. Base qualities are not recorded, but no much larger clone differs from it by a single base.

Collaborating institutions collected whole blood in K2EDTA tubes following their own protocols. For TCRbeta analysis, collaborators shipped samples in one of three forms: frozen whole blood, isolated PBMCs, or DNA extracted from either of those sample types. The V and J ends are trimmed by 11 bases and 6 bases, leaving 21 bases between them. The germline V gene (reference sequence) yields LNHNV for CDR1 and YYDKDF for CDR2. Including the terminal cysteine and phenylalanine, the CDR3 comprises 14 residues. This entry keeps only the CDR3 DNA: 42 bases, framed from base 1. Results the study describes overall, beyond this receptor: The quantity of clinical and demographic metadata differed by source and by participant and was supplied without curation.

The immunoSEQ Assay, a bias-controlled multiplex PCR, was used to amplify TCRbeta CDR3 regions from genomic DNA. As for the authors' bioinformatics: The number of nucleated cells in each sample was estimated by amplification of reference gene primers within the assay. Sequence reads were collapsed and filtered to measure the absolute abundance of every unique TCRbeta CDR3 rearrangement. For each sample, productive Simpson clonality was calculated by taking the square root of Simpson's diversity index across productive rearrangements. The table comes from immuneACCESS by way of TCRdb, which keeps in-frame sequences with V and J called. Part of the clones is missing from these tables; in studies checked, under half for an unresolved V gene and the rest for unknown reasons. V and J calls and clone size are those listed in that table; D and trimming were worked out from the DNA. This sample has 65,000 to 80,000 clones in its table, and about nine tenths of those were observed once. Clones ranked in the top ten supply over 8% of the sample.

This receptor chain uses TRBV15 and TRBJ2-3; too little of a D gene remains to name it. The sequence was collected from a human donor in a cohort sampled during active COVID-19. Input material: peripheral blood. CDR3 reads: CAGPATPSEDTQYF. The bases read TGTGCCGGCCCGGCGACCCCCTCGGAGGATACGCAGTATTTT. The variable domain in full, with residues beyond the CDR3 obtained from the reference TRBV15 and TRBJ2-3 genes, is DAMVIQNPRYQVTQFGKPVTLSCSQTLNHNVMYWYQQKSSQAPKLLFHYYDKDFNNEADTPDNFQSRRPNTSFCFLDIRSPGLGDTAMYLCAGPATPSEDTQYFGPGTRLTVL.